This entry describes one T cell receptor (beta chain). The antigen remains undetermined. Described time point: week 47, end of study. All doses held 300 ug of mutant IDH1 20-mer peptide, with topical imiquimod. Clones were read by immunoSEQ multiplex PCR, and TCRdb kept only the in-frame ones, dropping some. This sample has 35,000 to 45,000 clones, with 75% found just once. Germline CDR1 MNHEY, CDR2 SMNVEV (reference sequence). V lost 1 base and J lost 0, with 12 bases in between. This CDR3 has 17 amino acids. This sample was taken from a study of a mutant IDH1 vaccine in newly diagnosed glioma. Across the study: Treated patients, averaging approximately 40 years, were roughly 60% male and around 40% female. It was radiotherapy, temozolomide, or both that patients received previously, with most receiving both. It was at week 35 that visit V12 occurred, and at week 47 that visit V13 did.

Findings of the study overall: Variations in leading peripheral T cell clonotypes appeared to have no connection with pseudoprogression.

Sequences were derived from PBMCs, sampled from a glioma patient whose treatment included an IDH1 peptide vaccine. The chain is built from TRBV27 and TRBJ1-4; weak D call: TRBD1 (5 bases). This receptor was identified in a middle-aged man with glioma. Written as DNA, the CDR3 is TGTGCCAGCAGTTTATTCGCAGGGCGTACAACTAATGAAAAACTGTTTTTT. This sequence encodes CASSLFAGRTTNEKLFF.